The clone carrying this T cell receptor (beta chain) came up many times. This specimen belongs to a study of early T cells in non-severe SARS-CoV-2 infection. TCRdb itself ran the 5' RACE reads through MiXCR, one entry per CDR3 protein. Of more than 65,000 distinct CDR3 sequences in the sample, around 13% were seen once. The V gene's germline CDR1 is KGHSH and CDR2 LQKENI. The CDR3 has 14 amino acids. V was pared by 2 bases and J by 2 bases, with 3 bases of the junction left unmatched. The specimen was whole blood. This TCR was sampled from an adult who was a healthcare worker with PCR-confirmed SARS-CoV-2 infection or an uninfected control (not recorded which). The V and J genes are TRBV18 and TRBJ2-7; 7 bases match TRBD1. CDR3 DNA: TGTGCCAGCTCACCAGGGACAGAAGCCTACGAGCAGTACTTC. Protein: CASSPGTEAYEQYF.